This T cell receptor (beta chain) was identified during a study of CD8 T cells in Susac syndrome. Across the study: Within the sequenced group of Susac syndrome patients, about 6 showed active disease and 8 or 9 were in remission.

Random hexamers primed reverse transcription of about 0.45 to 1 ug RNA. TCRdb reprocessed the immunoSEQ multiplex PCR reads with MiXCR, giving one entry per CDR3 protein. This repertoire shows roughly 250,000 distinct CDR3 sequences, approximately 95% found once; its top ten account for approximately 0.094%. Both CD4+ and CD8+ T cells were negatively isolated, and TEMRA cells underwent FACS enrichment. The CDR3 length is 12 residues. Germline CDR1 is DFQATT and CDR2 is SNEGSKA (reference sequence). The V end lost 6 bases, the J end lost 11 bases, and 19 bases lay between the germline ends. Study-wide results and limits: It was acknowledged in the study that the number of individuals who were included in its TCR sequencing and HLA analysis was relatively small.

About this clonotype: Its matching antigen is unknown.

This chain uses TRBV20-1 with TRBJ1-2, with D possibly matching TRBD1 (5 bases). The sequence derives from a human donor with Susac syndrome. The sequencing input was CD4+ T cells from PBMCs. DNA of the CDR3: TGCAGTGCCACTCCGGGGACTGCGACATACACCTTC. Translated, it gives CSATPGTATYTF.